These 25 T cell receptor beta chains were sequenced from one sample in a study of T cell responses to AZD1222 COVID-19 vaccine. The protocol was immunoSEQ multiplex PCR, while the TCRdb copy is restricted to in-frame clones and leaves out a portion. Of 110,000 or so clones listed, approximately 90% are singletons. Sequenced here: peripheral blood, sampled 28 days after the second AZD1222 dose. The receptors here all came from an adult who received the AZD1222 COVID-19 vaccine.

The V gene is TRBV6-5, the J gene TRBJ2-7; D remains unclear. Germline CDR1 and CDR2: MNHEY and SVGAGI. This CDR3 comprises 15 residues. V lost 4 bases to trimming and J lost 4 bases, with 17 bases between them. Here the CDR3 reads CASSSLGLGRYEQYF. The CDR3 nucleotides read TGTGCCAGCAGTTCCCTGGGGTTGGGAAGATACGAGCAGTACTTC.

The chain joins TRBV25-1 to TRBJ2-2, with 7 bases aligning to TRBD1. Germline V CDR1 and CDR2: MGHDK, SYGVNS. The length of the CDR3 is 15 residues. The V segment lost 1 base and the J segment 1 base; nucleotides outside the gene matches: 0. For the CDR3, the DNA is TGTGCCAGCAGTGAATGGACAGGGAACACCGGGGAGCTGTTTTTT. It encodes CASSEWTGNTGELFF.

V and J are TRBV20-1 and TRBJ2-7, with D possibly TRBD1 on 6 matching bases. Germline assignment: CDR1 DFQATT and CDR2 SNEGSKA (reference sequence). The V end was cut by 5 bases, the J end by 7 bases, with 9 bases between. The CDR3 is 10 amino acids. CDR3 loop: CSAFRGEQYF. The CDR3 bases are TGCAGTGCTTTTAGGGGGGAGCAGTACTTC.

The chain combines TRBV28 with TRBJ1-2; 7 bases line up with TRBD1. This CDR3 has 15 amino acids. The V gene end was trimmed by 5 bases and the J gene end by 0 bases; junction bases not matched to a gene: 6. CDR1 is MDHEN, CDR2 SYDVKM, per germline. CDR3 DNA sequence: TGTGCCAGCAGTCCGCCGGGACAGTCTAACTATGGCTACACCTTC. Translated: CASSPPGQSNYGYTF.

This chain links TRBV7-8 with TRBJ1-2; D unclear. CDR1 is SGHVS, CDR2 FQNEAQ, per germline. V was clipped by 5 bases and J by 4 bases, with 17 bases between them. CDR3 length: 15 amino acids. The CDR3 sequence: CASSLGEVAVYGYTF. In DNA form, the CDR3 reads TGTGCCAGCAGCCTGGGAGAGGTGGCTGTCTATGGCTACACCTTC. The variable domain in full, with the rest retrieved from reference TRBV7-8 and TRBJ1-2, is GAGVSQSPRYKVAKRGQDVALRCDPISGHVSLFWYQQALGQGPEFLTYFQNEAQLDKSGLPSDRFFAERPEGSVSTLKIQRTQQEDSAVYLCASSLGEVAVYGYTFGSGTRLTVV.

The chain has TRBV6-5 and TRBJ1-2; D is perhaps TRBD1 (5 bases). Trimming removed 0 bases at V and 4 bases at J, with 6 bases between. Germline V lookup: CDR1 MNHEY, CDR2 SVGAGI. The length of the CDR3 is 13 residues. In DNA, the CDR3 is TGTGCCAGCAGTTACTCGACAGCCTATGGCTACACCTTC. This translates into CASSYSTAYGYTF.

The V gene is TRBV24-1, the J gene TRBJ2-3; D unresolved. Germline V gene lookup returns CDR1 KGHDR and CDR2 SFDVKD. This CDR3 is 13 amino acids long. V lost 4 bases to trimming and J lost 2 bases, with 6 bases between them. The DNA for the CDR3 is TGTGCCACCAGTGACCACCTCACAGATACGCAGTATTTT. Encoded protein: CATSDHLTDTQYF.

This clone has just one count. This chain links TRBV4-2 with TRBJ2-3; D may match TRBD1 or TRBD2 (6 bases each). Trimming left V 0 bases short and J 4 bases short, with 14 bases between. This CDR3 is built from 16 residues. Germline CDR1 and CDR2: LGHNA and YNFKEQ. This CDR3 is CASSQDMPGEADTQYF. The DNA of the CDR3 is TGTGCCAGCAGCCAAGATATGCCAGGGGAGGCAGATACGCAGTATTTT.

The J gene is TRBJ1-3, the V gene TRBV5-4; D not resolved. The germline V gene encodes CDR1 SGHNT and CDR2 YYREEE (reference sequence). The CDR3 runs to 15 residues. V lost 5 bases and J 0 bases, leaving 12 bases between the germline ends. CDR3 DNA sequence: TGTGCCAGCAGTCCTGACGGATACTCTGGAAACACCATATATTTT. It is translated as CASSPDGYSGNTIYF. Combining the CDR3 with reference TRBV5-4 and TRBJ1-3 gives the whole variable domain ETGVTQSPTHLIKTRGQQVTLRCSSQSGHNTVSWYQQALGQGPQFIFQYYREEENGRGNFPPRFSGLQFPNYSSELNVNALELDDSALYLCASSPDGYSGNTIYFGEGSWLTVV.

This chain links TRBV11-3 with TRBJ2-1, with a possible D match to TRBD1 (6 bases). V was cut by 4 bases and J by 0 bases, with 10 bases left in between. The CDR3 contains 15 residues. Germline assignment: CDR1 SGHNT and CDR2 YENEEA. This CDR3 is CASSSTGPSYNEQFF. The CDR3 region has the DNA TGTGCCAGCAGCTCGACAGGTCCCTCCTACAATGAGCAGTTCTTC.

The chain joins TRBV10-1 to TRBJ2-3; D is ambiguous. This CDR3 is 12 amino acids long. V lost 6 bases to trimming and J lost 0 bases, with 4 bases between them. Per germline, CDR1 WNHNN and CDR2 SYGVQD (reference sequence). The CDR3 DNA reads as TGCGCCAGCAGCCACAGCACAGATACGCAGTATTTT. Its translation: CASSHSTDTQYF.

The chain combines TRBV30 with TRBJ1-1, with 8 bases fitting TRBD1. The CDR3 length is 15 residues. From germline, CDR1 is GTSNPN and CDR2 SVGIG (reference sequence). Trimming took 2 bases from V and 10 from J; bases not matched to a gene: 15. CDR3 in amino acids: CAWSNTPRQGALAFF. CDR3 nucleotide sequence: TGTGCCTGGAGTAATACTCCGCGGCAGGGGGCCCTAGCTTTCTTT.

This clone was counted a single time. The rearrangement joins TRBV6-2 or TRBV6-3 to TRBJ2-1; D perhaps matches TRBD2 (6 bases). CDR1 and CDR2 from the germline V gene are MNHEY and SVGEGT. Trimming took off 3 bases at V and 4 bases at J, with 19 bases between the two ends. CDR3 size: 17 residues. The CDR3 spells CASSYSPPAGLYNEQFF. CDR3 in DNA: TGTGCCAGCAGTTATTCGCCCCCAGCGGGTCTATACAATGAGCAGTTCTTC.

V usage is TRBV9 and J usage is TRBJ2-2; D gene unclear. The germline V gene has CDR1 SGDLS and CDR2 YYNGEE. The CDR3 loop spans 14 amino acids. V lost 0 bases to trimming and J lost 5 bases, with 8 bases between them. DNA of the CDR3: TGTGCCAGCAGCGTAGGTAGCTTTACCGGGGAGCTGTTTTTT. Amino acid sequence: CASSVGSFTGELFF.

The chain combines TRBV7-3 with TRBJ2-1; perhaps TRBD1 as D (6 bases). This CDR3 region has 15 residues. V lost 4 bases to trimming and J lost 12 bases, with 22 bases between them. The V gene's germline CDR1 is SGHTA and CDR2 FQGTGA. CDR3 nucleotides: TGTGCCAGCAGCTCTTTTGCAGGGGACGGGGTAGGGCAGTTCTTC. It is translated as CASSSFAGDGVGQFF. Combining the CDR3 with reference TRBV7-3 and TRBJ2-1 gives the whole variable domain GAGVSQTPSNKVTEKGKYVELRCDPISGHTALYWYRQSLGQGPEFLIYFQGTGAADDSGLPNDRFFAVRPEGSVSTLKIQRTERGDSAVYLCASSSFAGDGVGQFFGPGTRLTVL.

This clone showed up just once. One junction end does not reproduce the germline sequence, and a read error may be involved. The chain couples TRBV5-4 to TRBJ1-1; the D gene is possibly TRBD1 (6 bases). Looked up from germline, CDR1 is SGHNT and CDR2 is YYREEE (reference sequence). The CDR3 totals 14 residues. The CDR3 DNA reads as TGTGCCAGTAGCTACCAACAGGGCGCGCCGGAAGCTTTCTTT. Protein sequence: CASSYQQGAPEAFF.

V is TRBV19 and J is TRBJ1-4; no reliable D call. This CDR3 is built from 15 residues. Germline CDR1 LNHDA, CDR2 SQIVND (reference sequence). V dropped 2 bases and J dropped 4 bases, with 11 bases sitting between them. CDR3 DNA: TGTGCCAGTAGTATACTTGGCAGCTATAATGAAAAACTGTTTTTT. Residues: CASSILGSYNEKLFF. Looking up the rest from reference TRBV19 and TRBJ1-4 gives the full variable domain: DGGITQSPKYLFRKEGQNVTLSCEQNLNHDAMYWYRQDPGQGLRLIYYSQIVNDFQKGDIAEGYSVSREKKESFPLTVTSAQKNPTAFYLCASSILGSYNEKLFFGSGTQLSVL.

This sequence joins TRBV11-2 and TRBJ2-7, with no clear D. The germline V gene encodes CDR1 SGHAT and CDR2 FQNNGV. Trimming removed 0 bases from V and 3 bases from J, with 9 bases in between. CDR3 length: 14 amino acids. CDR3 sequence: CASSLEGPVYEQYF. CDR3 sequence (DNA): TGTGCCAGCAGCTTAGAGGGCCCAGTCTACGAGCAGTACTTC.

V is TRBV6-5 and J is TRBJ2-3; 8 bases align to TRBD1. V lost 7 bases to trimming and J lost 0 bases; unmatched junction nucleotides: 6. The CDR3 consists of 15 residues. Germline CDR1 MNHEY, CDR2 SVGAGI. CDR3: CASKGDRGSTDTQYF. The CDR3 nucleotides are TGTGCCAGCAAGGGTGACAGGGGAAGCACAGATACGCAGTATTTT.

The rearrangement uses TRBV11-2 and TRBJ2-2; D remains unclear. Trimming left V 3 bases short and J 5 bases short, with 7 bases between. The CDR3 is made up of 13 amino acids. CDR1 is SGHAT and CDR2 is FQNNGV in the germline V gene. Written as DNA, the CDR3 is TGTGCCAGCAGCTTCTCTGGGACCGGGGAGCTGTTTTTT. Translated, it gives CASSFSGTGELFF.

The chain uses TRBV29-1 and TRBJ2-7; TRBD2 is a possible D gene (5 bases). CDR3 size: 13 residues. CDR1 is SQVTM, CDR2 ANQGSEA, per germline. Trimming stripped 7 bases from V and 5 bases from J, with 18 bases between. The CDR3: CSAGMSKVDEQYF. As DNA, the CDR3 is TGCAGCGCCGGGATGAGTAAGGTTGACGAGCAGTACTTC.

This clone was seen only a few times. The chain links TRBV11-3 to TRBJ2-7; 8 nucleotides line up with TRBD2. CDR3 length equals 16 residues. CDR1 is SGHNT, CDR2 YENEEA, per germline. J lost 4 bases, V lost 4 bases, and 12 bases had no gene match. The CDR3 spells CASSSGGEVLSYEQYF. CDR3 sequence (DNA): TGTGCCAGCAGCTCCGGGGGGGAAGTGCTTTCTTACGAGCAGTACTTC.

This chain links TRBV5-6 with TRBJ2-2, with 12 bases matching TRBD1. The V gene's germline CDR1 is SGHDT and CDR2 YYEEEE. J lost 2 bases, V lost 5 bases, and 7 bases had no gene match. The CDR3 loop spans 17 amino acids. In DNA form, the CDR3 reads TGTGCCAGCAGGGGACAGGGGGCTCGGACTAACACCGGGGAGCTGTTTTTT. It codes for CASRGQGARTNTGELFF.

In nucleotides, the CDR3 is TGTGCCAGCAGCTACTACACAGGGGTCACTGAAGCTTTCTTT. As protein: CASSYYTGVTEAFF. This chain links TRBV7-2 with TRBJ1-1, with 7 positions matching TRBD1. With V trimmed by 4 bases and J by 4 bases, 6 bases remained unmatched. Germline CDR1 reads SGHTA; CDR2 reads FQGNSA. The CDR3 has 14 amino acids.

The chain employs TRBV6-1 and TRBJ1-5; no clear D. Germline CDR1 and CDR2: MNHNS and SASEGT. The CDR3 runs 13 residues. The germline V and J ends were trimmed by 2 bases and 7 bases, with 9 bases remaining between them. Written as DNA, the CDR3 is TGTGCCAGCAGTGAACGGGGTATGCAGCCCCAGCATTTT. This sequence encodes CASSERGMQPQHF.